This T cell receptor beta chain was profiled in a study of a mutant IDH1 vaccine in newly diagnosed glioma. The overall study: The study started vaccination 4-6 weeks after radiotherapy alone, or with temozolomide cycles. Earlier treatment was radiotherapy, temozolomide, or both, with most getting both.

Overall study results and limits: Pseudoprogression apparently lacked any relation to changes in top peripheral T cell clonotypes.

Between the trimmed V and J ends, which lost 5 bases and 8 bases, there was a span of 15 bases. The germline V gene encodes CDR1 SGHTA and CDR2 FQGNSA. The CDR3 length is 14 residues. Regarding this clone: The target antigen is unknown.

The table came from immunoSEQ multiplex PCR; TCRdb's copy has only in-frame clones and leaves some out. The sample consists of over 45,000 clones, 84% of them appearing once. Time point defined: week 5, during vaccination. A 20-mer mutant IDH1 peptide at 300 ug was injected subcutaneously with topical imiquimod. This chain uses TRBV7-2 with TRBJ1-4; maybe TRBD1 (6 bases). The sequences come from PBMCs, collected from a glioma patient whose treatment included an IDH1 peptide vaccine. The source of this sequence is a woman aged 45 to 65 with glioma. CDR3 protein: CASSLQGVGEKLFF. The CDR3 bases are TGTGCCAGCAGCCTACAGGGAGTTGGCGAAAAACTGTTTTTT.